Listed below are T cell receptor beta chains from one sample, sequenced in a study of technical replicates of blood from a handful of donors. Clones were read by immunoSEQ multiplex PCR, and TCRdb kept only the in-frame ones, dropping some. The repertoire consists of more than 80,000 clones, with around 96% occurring once and the leading ten covering just over 0.3%. The specimen was T cells isolated from PBMCs. The receptors here all came from a human donor in good health. Each CDR3 is given with its conserved first and last residue. Fields, in order: J gene, D gene, clone size, V gene, CDR3 DNA, CDR3 protein. A D gene is named only where the DNA matches it firmly. Expanded clones are given a class, and other clones once, few, many or no size at all.

>TRBJ2-7|TRBD2|.|TRBV18
TGTGCCAGCTCACCTGAGGGGAGGGATTACGAGCAGTACTTC
CASSPEGRDYEQYF
>TRBJ1-3|.|.|TRBV5-5
TGTGCCAGCAGCTTGGAAAACAGGAAGGGGGTGGACACCATATATTTT
CASSLENRKGVDTIYF
>TRBJ2-1|.|.|TRBV5-8
TGTGCCAGCAGCGCAGGGTCCAGCGCCTACAATGAGCAGTTCTTC
CASSAGSSAYNEQFF
>TRBJ2-2|TRBD2|.|TRBV4-2
TGTGCCAGCAGCCAAGATCCGCCACTAGCGGAGGGCACCGGGGAGCTGTTTTTT
CASSQDPPLAEGTGELFF
>TRBJ1-1|.|.|TRBV4-3
TGCGCCAGCAGCCAAGACTATCCATCGAGCACTGAAGCTTTCTTT
CASSQDYPSSTEAFF
>TRBJ1-5|.|.|TRBV5-1
TGCGCCAGCAGCCCGGACACTAATCAGCCCCAGCATTTT
CASSPDTNQPQHF
>TRBJ2-1|TRBD1|.|TRBV10-3
TGTGCCACGTTGGGACAGGGCCGAGAGAATGAGCAGTTCTTC
CATLGQGRENEQFF
>TRBJ2-3|.|.|TRBV29-1
TGCAGCGTTGTTTCAGGCACAGATACGCAGTATTTT
CSVVSGTDTQYF
>TRBJ1-5|.|.|TRBV11-3
TGTGCCAGCAGCTTACAGGGGAGCAATCAGCCCCAGCATTTT
CASSLQGSNQPQHF
>TRBJ2-1|.|once|TRBV2
TGTGCCAGCAGTGTCTTGGCGGGATCGCGGTATGAGCAGTTCTTC
CASSVLAGSRYEQFF
>TRBJ2-7|TRBD2|once|TRBV11-2
TGTGCCAGCAGCTGGGGACTAGCGACCGGCTACGAGCAGTACTTC
CASSWGLATGYEQYF
>TRBJ1-2|.|.|TRBV9
TGTGCCAGCAGCGTAGCCGGGAGAGGAGGCTACACCTTC
CASSVAGRGGYTF
>TRBJ2-1|TRBD2|.|TRBV2
TGTGCCAGCAGGTTACTAGCGGGAGGGACCTACAATGAGCAGTTCTTC
CASRLLAGGTYNEQFF
>TRBJ2-7|TRBD2|.|TRBV28
TGTGCCAGCAGTCTACCGGGACTAGCGGGAGGGAACGTCGAGCAGTACTTC
CASSLPGLAGGNVEQYF
>TRBJ2-5|.|.|TRBV28
TGTGCCAGCAGTTTAAGTGGGCCCCAAGAGACCCAGTACTTC
CASSLSGPQETQYF
>TRBJ2-5|.|.|TRBV30
TGTGCCTGGAGTGTAGTCAGAGGCCAAGAGACCCAGTACTTC
CAWSVVRGQETQYF
>TRBJ1-2|.|.|TRBV6-1
TGTGCCAGCAGTGAAGGGGCAGGGCTCCCATATGGCTACACCTTC
CASSEGAGLPYGYTF
>TRBJ2-1|.|.|TRBV4-1
TGCGCCAGCAGGGCGGGCTCCTACAATGAGCAGTTCTTC
CASRAGSYNEQFF
>TRBJ1-1|.|.|TRBV4-1
TGCGCCAGCAGCCAAGTGGGACACTTCATGAACACTGAAGCTTTCTTT
CASSQVGHFMNTEAFF
>TRBJ2-3|TRBD2|.|TRBV7-3
TGTGCCAGCAGCTACGAGGCGGGAGTTGTAGATACGCAGTATTTT
CASSYEAGVVDTQYF
>TRBJ1-2|.|.|TRBV30
TGTGCCTGGAGTGACAGGGCGGTATTTGGCTACACCTTC
CAWSDRAVFGYTF
>TRBJ2-3|.|.|TRBV7-9
TGTGCCAGCAGCCCTAGGACAGATACGCAGTATTTT
CASSPRTDTQYF
>TRBJ1-1|TRBD1|.|TRBV14
TGTGCCAGCAGCCCTTACAGGGGGGTGGCTGAAGCTTTCTTT
CASSPYRGVAEAFF
>TRBJ1-1|.|.|TRBV29-1
TGCAGCGTTGAAGAGGGCTTTAACACTGAAGCTTTCTTT
CSVEEGFNTEAFF
>TRBJ1-2|TRBD1|.|TRBV11-2
TGTGCCAGCAGCTTAGATTCGGGACAGACTTATGGCTACACCTTC
CASSLDSGQTYGYTF
>TRBJ2-5|TRBD1|once|TRBV29-1
TGCAGCGTCGTACAGGGGGCCTTTGAGACCCAGTACTTC
CSVVQGAFETQYF
>TRBJ2-1|TRBD2|.|TRBV7-3
TGTGCCAGCAGCTACCTGACTAGCGGGAGAAGTAATGAGCAGTTCTTC
CASSYLTSGRSNEQFF
>TRBJ1-1|.|.|TRBV7-9
TGTGCCAGCAGCTTATACAGGGAAGAGACTGAAGCTTTCTTT
CASSLYREETEAFF
>TRBJ1-2|.|.|TRBV28
TGTGCCAGCAGTTTCTTCCCCTCTCCGACTACTGGCTACACCTTC
CASSFFPSPTTGYTF
>TRBJ2-7|.|.|TRBV5-1
TGCGCCAGCAGCCTCTATAGCGTATCCTCCTACGAGCAGTACTTC
CASSLYSVSSYEQYF
>TRBJ2-5|TRBD1|.|TRBV28
TGTGCCAGCAGGTCAGACAGGGGAAGAGGAGAGACCCAGTACTTC
CASRSDRGRGETQYF
>TRBJ2-7|.|.|TRBV30
TGTGCCTGGAGTGTATCAGATGGCTACGAGCAGTACTTC
CAWSVSDGYEQYF
>TRBJ2-1|TRBD2|.|TRBV6-5
TGTGCCAGCAGTTGGGAGCGGGAGCAAGGGGAGCAGTTCTTC
CASSWEREQGEQFF
>TRBJ1-1|.|.|TRBV19
TGTGCCAGTAGTACACGGGGGGACACTGAAGCTTTCTTT
CASSTRGDTEAFF